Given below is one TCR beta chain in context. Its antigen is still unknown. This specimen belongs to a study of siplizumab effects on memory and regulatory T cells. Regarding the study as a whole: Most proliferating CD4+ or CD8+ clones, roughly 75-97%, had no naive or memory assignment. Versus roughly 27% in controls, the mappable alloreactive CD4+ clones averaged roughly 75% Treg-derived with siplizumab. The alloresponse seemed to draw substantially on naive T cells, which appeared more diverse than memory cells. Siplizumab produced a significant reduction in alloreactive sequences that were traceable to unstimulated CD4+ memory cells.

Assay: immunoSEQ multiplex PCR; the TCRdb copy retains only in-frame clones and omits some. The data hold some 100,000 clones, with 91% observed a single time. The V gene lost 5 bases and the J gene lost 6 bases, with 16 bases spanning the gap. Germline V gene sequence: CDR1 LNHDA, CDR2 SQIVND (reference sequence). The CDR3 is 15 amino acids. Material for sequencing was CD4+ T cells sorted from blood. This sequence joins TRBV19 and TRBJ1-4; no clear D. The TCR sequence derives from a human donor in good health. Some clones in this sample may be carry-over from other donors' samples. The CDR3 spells CASSSRPAADEKLFF. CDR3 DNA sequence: TGTGCCAGTAGTTCCCGGCCGGCGGCGGATGAAAAACTGTTTTTT.